The clone carrying this T cell receptor (beta chain) was counted ten times or more. Its antigen is not identified. TCRdb reprocessed the RT-PCR reads via MiXCR and lists one record per CDR3 protein. The profile shows more than 200,000 distinct CDR3 sequences, over 9% of them singletons. The data are from a study of response to subunit inactivated influenza vaccine. Whole-study findings and limits: The authors proposed limited new T cell recruitment per seasonal influenza vaccination.

The clonotype originates from a man in his fifties who received an inactivated influenza vaccine. The sequencing used non-naive T cells sorted from PBMCs, collected around two weeks before vaccination.

The CDR3 nucleotides read TGTGCCAGCAGCTTAGGGGGGATGGGCTACGAGCAGTACTTC. It specifies CASSLGGMGYEQYF. The gene calls are TRBV7-2 and TRBJ2-7; D tentatively reads TRBD1 or TRBD2 (5 bases each). CDR3 length equals 14 residues. The germline gives CDR1 SGHTA, CDR2 FQGNSA. V was cut by 1 base and J by 3 bases, with 10 bases left in between.